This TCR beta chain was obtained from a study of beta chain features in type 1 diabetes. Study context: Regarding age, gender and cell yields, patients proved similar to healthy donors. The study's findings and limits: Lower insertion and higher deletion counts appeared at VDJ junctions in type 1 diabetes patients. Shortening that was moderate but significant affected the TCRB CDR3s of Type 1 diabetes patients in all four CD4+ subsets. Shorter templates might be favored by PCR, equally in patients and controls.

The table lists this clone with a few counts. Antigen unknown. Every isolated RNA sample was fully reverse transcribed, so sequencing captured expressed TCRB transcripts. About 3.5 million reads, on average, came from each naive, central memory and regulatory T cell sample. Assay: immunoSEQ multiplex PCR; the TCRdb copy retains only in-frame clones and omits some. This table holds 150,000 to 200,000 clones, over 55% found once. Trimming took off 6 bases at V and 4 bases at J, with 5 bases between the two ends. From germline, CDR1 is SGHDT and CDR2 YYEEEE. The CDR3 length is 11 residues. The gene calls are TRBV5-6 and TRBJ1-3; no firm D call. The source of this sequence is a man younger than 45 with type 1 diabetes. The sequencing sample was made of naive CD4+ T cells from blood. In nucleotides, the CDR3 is TGTGCCAGCACTGCCGGAAACACCATATATTTT. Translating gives CASTAGNTIYF.